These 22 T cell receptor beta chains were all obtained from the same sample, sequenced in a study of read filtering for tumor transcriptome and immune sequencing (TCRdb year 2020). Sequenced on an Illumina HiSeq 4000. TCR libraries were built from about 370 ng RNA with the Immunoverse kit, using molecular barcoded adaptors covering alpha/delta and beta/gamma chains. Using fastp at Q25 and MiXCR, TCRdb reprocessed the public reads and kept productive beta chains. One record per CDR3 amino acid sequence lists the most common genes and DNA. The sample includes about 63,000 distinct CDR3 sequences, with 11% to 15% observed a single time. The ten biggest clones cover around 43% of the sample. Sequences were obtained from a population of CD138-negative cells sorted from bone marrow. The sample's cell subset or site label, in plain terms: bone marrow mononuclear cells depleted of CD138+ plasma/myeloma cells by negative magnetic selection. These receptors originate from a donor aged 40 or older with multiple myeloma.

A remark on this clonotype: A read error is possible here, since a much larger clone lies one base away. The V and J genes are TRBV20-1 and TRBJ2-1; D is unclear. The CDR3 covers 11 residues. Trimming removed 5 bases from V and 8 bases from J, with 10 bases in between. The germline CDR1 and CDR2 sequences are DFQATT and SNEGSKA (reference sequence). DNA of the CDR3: TGCAGTGCTGGCCTAGAGGATGAGCAGTTCTTC. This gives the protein CSAGLEDEQFF.

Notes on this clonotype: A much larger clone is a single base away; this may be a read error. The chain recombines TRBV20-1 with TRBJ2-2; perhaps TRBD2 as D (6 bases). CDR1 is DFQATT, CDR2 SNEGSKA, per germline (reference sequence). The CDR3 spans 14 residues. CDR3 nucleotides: TGCAGTGCTAGTCCGTATCCGAACACCGGGGGGCTGTTTTTT. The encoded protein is CSASPYPNTGGLFF.

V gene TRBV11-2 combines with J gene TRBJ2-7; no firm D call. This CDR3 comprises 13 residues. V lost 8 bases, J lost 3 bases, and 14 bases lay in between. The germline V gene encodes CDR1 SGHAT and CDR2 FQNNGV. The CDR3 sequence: CASQRINRYEQYF. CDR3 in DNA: TGTGCCAGCCAGAGGATCAACCGCTACGAGCAGTACTTC.

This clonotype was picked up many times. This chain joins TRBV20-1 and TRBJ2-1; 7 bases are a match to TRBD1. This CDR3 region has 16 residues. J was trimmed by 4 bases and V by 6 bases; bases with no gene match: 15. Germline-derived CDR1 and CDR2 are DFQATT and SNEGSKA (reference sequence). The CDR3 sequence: CSATGGTGAVYNEQFF. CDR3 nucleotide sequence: TGCAGTGCAACAGGAGGCACAGGGGCAGTTTACAATGAGCAGTTCTTC.

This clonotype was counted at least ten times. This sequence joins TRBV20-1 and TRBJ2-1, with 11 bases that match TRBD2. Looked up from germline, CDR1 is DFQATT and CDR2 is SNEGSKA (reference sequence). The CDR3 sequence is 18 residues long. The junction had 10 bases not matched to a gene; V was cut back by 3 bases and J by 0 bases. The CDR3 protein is CSASNLAGGTYSYNEQFF. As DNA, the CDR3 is TGCAGTGCTAGTAATCTAGCGGGGGGAACCTACTCCTACAATGAGCAGTTCTTC.

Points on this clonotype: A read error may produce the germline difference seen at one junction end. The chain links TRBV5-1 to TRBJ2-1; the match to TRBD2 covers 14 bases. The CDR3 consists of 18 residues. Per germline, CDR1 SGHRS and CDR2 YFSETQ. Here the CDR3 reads CASSSGLAGGPSYNEQLF. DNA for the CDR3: TGCGCCAGCAGCTCCGGACTAGCGGGAGGACCCTCCTACAATGAGCAGCTCTTT.

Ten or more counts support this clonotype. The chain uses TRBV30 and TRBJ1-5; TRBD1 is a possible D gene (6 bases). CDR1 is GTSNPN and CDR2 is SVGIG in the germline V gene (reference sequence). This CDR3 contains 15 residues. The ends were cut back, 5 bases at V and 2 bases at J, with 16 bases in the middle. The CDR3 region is CAWASSGAGNQPQHF. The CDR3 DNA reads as TGTGCCTGGGCCAGTTCGGGGGCCGGCAATCAGCCCCAGCATTTT. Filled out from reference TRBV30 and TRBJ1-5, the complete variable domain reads SQTIHQWPATLVQPVGSPLSLECTVEGTSNPNLYWYRQAAGRGLQLLFYSVGIGQISSEVPQNLSASRPQDRQFILSSKKLLLSDSGFYLCAWASSGAGNQPQHFGDGTRLSIL.

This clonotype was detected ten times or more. The CDR3 region is CASSSHRNEQYF. Here the CDR3 DNA reads TGTGCCAGCAGCTCCCACAGGAACGAGCAGTACTTC. This chain joins TRBV28 and TRBJ2-7, with D possibly being TRBD1 (5 bases). The CDR3 consists of 12 residues. CDR1 is MDHEN, CDR2 SYDVKM, per germline. The ends were cut back, 6 bases at V and 5 bases at J, with 11 bases in the middle.

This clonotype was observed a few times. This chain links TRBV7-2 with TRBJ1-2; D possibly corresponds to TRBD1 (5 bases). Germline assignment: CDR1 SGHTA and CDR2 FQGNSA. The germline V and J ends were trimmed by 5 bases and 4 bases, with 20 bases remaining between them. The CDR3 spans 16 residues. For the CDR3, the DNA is TGTGCCAGCAGCCCCACGGGAGGGGCGCAAGTCTATGGCTACACCTTC. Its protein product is CASSPTGGAQVYGYTF.

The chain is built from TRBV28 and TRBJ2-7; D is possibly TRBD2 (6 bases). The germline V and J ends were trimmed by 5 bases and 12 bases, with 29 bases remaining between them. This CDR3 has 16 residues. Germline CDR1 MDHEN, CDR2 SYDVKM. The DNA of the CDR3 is TGTGCCAGCAGTCCACCGGGAGTGCTCCTTGGACGCCCGGGGTACTTC. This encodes CASSPPGVLLGRPGYF.

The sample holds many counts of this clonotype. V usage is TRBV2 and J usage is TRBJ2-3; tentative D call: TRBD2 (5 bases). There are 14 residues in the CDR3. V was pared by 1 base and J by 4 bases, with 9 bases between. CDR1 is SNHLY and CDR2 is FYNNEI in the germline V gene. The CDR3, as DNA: TGTGCCAGCAGTGAAGTTGGTAGCGCAGATACGCAGTATTTT. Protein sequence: CASSEVGSADTQYF.

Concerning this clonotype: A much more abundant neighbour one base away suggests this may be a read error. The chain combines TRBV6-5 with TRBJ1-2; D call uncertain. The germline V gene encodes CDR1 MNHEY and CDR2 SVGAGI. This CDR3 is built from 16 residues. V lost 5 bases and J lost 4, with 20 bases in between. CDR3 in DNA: TGTGCCAGCAGTCCGCCCGTACTAGCAGGTCTCTATGGCTACACCTTC. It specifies CASSPPVLAGLYGYTF.

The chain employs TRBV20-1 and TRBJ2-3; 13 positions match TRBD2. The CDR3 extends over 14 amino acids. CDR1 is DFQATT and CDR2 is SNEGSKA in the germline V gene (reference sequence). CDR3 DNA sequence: TGCAGCACCGGACTAGCGGGAGTCTTAGATACGCAGTATTTT. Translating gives CSTGLAGVLDTQYF.

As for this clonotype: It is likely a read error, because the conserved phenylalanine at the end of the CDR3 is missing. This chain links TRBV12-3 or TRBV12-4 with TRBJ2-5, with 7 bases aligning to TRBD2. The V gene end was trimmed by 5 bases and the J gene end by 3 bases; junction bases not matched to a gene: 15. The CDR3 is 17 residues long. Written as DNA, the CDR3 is TGTGCCAGCAGTCCCCTCGGAGAGGGAGGGGAGAAAGAGACCCAGTACCTC. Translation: CASSPLGEGGEKETQYL.

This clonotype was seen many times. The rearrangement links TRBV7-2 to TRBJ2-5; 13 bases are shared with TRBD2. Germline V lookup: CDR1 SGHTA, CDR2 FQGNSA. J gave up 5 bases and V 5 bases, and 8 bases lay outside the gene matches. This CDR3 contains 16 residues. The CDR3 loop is CASSPIGLAGEETQYF. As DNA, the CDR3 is TGTGCCAGCAGCCCTATTGGACTAGCGGGAGAGGAGACCCAGTACTTC.

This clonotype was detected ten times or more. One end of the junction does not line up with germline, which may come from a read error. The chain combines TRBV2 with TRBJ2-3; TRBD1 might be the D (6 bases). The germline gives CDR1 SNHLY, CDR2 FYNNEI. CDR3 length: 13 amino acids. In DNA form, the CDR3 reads TGTACCAGCAGTGAAGAACAGGGAGATACGCAGTATTTT. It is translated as CTSSEEQGDTQYF.

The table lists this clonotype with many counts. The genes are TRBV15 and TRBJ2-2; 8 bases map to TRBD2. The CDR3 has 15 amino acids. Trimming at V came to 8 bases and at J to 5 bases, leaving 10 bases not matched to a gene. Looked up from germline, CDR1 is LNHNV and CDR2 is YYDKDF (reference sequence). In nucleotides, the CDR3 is TGTGCCACCCTAGAGGGCGGGAGGACTACCGGGGAGCTGTTTTTT. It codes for CATLEGGRTTGELFF. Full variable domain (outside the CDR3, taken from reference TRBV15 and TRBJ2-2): DAMVIQNPRYQVTQFGKPVTLSCSQTLNHNVMYWYQQKSSQAPKLLFHYYDKDFNNEADTPDNFQSRRPNTSFCFLDIRSPGLGDTAMYLCATLEGGRTTGELFFGEGSRLTVL.

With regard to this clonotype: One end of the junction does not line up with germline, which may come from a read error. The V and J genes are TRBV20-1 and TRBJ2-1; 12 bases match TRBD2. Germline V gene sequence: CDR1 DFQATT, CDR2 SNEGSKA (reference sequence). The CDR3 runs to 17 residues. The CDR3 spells CRARSGLAGYSYNEQFF. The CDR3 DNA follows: TGCAGAGCTAGGTCCGGACTAGCGGGATACTCCTACAATGAGCAGTTCTTC.

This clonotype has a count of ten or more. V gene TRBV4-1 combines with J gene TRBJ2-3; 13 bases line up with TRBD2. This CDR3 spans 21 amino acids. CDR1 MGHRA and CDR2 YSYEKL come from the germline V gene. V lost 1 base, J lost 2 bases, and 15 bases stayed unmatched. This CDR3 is CASSQGAAGKLAGGPTDTQYF. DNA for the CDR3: TGCGCCAGCAGCCAAGGTGCGGCGGGCAAACTAGCGGGAGGGCCCACAGATACGCAGTATTTT.

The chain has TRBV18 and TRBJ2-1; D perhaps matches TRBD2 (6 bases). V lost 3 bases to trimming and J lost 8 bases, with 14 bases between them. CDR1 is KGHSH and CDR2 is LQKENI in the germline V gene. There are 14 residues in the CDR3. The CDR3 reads CASSPGGGVDEQFF. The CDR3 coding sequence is TGTGCCAGCTCACCGGGTGGAGGGGTCGATGAGCAGTTCTTC.

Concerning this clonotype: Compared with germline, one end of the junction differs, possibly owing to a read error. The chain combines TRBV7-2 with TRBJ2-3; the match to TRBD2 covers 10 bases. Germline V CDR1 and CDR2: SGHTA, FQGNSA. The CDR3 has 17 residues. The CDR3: CASSFLAGAVGTDMQYF. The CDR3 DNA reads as TGTGCCAGCAGCTTTCTAGCGGGAGCCGTGGGAACAGATATGCAGTATTTT. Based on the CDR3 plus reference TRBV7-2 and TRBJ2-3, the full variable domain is GAGVSQSPSNKVTEKGKDVELRCDPISGHTALYWYRQSLGQGLEFLIYFQGNSAPDKSGLPSDRFSAERTGGSVSTLTIQRTQQEDSAVYLCASSFLAGAVGTDMQYFGPGTRLTVL.

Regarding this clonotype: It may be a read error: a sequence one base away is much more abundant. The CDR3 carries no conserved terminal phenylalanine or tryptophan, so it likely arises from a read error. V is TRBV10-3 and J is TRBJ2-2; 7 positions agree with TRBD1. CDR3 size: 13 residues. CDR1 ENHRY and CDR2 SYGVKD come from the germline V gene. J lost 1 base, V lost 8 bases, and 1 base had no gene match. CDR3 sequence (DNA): TGTGCCATCGGGGACAGGAACACCGGGGAGCTGTTTTCT. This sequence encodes CAIGDRNTGELFS.